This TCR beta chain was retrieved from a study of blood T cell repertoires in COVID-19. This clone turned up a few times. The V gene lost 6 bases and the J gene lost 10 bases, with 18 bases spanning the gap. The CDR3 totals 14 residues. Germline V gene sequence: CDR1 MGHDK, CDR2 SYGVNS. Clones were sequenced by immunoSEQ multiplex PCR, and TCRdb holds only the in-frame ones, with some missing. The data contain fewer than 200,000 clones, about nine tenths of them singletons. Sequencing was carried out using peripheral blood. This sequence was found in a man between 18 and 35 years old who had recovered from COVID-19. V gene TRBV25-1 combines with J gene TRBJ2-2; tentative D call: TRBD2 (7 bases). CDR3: CASRGEGGNKELFF. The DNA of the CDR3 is TGTGCCAGCAGGGGAGAGGGGGGGAATAAGGAGCTGTTTTTT.